This section outlines one T cell receptor (beta chain) sequence together with its context. Its cognate antigen is unknown. The data were obtained in a study of glioma-infiltrating T cells after dendritic cell vaccination. Study-level points and caveats: Few patients contributed both blood and tumor specimens.

Method: immunoSEQ multiplex PCR; TCRdb's copy keeps in-frame clones and lacks some. In the table there are more than 75,000 clones, roughly 87% of which are singletons. The sample's time point: after dendritic cell vaccination, including at tumor progression/relapse. The specimen was blood, collected after dendritic cell vaccination. This sequence originates from a human donor with glioblastoma.

This CDR3 is CASSPGVVETQYF. CDR3 in DNA: TGCGCCAGCAGTCCAGGGGTTGTGGAGACCCAGTACTTC. This chain joins TRBV5-1 and TRBJ2-5, with D possibly TRBD1 on 6 matching bases. V shed 5 bases and J shed 5 bases, with 13 bases lying between them. CDR1 and CDR2 (germline): SGHRS, YFSETQ. There are 13 residues in the CDR3.